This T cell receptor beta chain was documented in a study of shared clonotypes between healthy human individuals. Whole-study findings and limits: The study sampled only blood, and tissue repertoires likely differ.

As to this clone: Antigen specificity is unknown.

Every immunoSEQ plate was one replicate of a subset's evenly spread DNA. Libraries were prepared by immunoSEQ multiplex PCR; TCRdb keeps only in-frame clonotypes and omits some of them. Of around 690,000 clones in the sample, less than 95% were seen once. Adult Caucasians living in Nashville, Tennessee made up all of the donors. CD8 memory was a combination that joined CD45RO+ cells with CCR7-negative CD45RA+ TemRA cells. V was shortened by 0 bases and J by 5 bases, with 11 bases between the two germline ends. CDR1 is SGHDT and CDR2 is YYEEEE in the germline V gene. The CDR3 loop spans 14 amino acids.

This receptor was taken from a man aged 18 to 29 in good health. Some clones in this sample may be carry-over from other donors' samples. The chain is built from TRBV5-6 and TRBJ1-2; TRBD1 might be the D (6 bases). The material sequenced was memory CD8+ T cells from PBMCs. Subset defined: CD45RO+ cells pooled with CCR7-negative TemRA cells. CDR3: CASSLGGTPYGYTF. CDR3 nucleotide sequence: TGTGCCAGCAGCTTGGGGGGGACACCTTATGGCTACACCTTC.